This T cell receptor beta chain came from a study of T cells in Graves' hyperthyroidism and ophthalmopathy (dated by TCRdb to the late 2010s). At the level of the whole study: Peripheral blood was collected at initial diagnosis, before any treatment. Thyroid tissue and blood T-cell repertoires from six Graves' hyperthyroidism patients were also compared in the study. TCR V-J signatures able to tell the groups apart were searched for in a discovery cohort of around 95 patients, of whom about 40 had Graves' ophthalmopathy and 55 to 65 had stable Graves' hyperthyroidism. Whether ophthalmopathy could be predicted prospectively was tested in an independent validation cohort made up of about 20 hyperthyroidism patients plus 17 patients who later progressed to ophthalmopathy. Following sampling, methimazole starting at 30 mg daily was given to hyperthyroidism patients, and high-dose intravenous methylprednisolone was given to ophthalmopathy patients. The paper reports TCR Vbeta CDR3 sequencing of about 140 peripheral blood samples: approximately 41 ophthalmopathy, roughly 74 hyperthyroidism and 17 progressor patients. The approximately 90 discovery patients were randomly split 7:3 into training and test sets.

This clonotype turned up a few times. Its antigen is unknown. No much larger clone is present one base from it, and per-base qualities are unavailable. Stable Graves' hyperthyroidism was defined as the absence of progression to ophthalmopathy over 18 months of follow-up. The hyperthyroidism patients were between 18 and 65 years old and newly diagnosed, with a disease duration of less than 2 months. The study excluded patients with uncontrolled infections, other autoimmune diseases, pregnancy or lactation. Diagnoses were established on the basis of clinical symptoms, serum thyroxine and TRAb, thyroid ultrasound, and orbital computed tomography. Ficoll-Paque density gradient centrifugation was used to isolate PBMCs from approximately 11 ml of fresh peripheral blood. Total RNA was extracted using Trizol reagent, and RNA quality was assessed on an Agilent 2100 Bioanalyzer. The TCR beta CDR3 regions were amplified from the RNA transcripts. A first-round RT-PCR of the TCR CDR3 used the HTBI primer set with the Qiagen OneStep RT-PCR kit. Libraries were constructed in a second round of multiplex PCR, after which size selection and purification were performed. Sequencing of the libraries was done on an Illumina HiSeq2000 using paired-end 100 bp reads. The paper's data handling went like this. SOAPnuke was used to process the raw data, removing reads that contained adapters or uncalled bases, had a mean Phred below 15, or lacked an exact match to the constant primer or identifier. COPE v1.2.5 was used to merge the high-quality paired reads, and each unique nucleotide sequence was defined as a clonotype. Clonotypes were aligned to IMGT TRBV, TRBD and TRBJ reference segments using MiTCR v1.1. Analysis was restricted to V-J combinations with a frequency above 0.0001, which covered 99% to 99.2% of repertoires. The TCS score was defined as F50 (clonal expansion) divided by E x V (chaos), with BLOSUM62-based TCRdist calculated between CDR3 peptides within each V-J. Welch's t-statistics and random forest reduced roughly 540 V-J features to about 12, which were used in a naive Bayes classifier (R e1071). TCRdb itself trimmed the public reads at Q25 with fastp, ran MiXCR and retained productive beta chains. Records with the same CDR3 protein are collapsed into one entry carrying the most frequent genes and DNA. TCRdb, not the original authors, processed these V and J calls. The sample table contains around 580,000 distinct CDR3 sequences; only one count was recorded for 16% of them. Clones ranked in the top ten supply 15% to 20% of the sample.

The study at large found these results: A model built on a 13 V-J signature distinguished ophthalmopathy from stable hyperthyroidism, reaching about 88% sensitivity and 81.08% specificity in cross-validation and 80%/75% in testing. No statistical method was used to set the sample size in advance, and investigators knew the group allocation. In validation, the model predicted progression to ophthalmopathy a median of roughly 6.2 months before onset, with approximately 70% sensitivity and around 76% specificity. Most expanded thyroid clonotypes (frequency above 0.001) were also detected in blood, a finding suggesting that blood repertoires may reflect thyroid immune responses.

From cysteine to phenylalanine, the CDR3 is 14 amino acids long. Solely the CDR3 DNA is kept, with 42 bases framed from the first base. V and J are truncated by 5 bases and 0 bases respectively, leaving an intervening sequence of 8 bases. CDR1 and CDR2 are read off the germline V gene as SGHTA and FQGNSA. The receptor chain draws on TRBV7-2 and TRBJ1-3, with no reliable assignment of the D segment. The clonotype comes from a woman under 30 with Graves' hyperthyroidism. The specimen sequenced was blood. The bases read TGTGCCAGCAGCCGACTGAACTCTGGAAACACCATATATTTT. Translated, it gives CASSRLNSGNTIYF.